The next 4 T cell receptor beta chains were all read from a single sample in a study of PD-L1 blockade in urothelial cancer. The table came from immunoSEQ multiplex PCR; TCRdb's copy has only in-frame clones and leaves some out. The sample contains 45,000 to 60,000 clones, under 90% of which appear only once. The sample in question was PBMCs, obtained around atezolizumab (anti-PD-L1) treatment. The receptors were gathered from a man aged 35 to 55 with urothelial cancer.

The chain links TRBV7-8 to TRBJ1-3, with D hard to call. Germline V lookup: CDR1 SGHVS, CDR2 FQNEAQ. The CDR3 has 15 amino acids. V gave up 1 base and J gave up 0 bases, with 7 bases separating them. The DNA of the CDR3 is TGTGCCAGCAGCTTAGTCCCCGTCTCTGGAAACACCATATATTTT. This gives the protein CASSLVPVSGNTIYF.

Relative to its sample, this clone is medium-sized. The chain recombines TRBV28 with TRBJ1-2; a possible D gene is TRBD1 (6 bases). CDR1 is MDHEN, CDR2 SYDVKM, per germline. The ends were cut back, 5 bases at V and 5 bases at J, with 15 bases in the middle. This CDR3 is 14 amino acids long. The CDR3, as DNA: TGTGCCAGCAGTCTCAGGACAGCTTCATATGGCTACACCTTC. This codes for CASSLRTASYGYTF.

This rearrangement joins TRBV5-6 to TRBJ2-2; D might be TRBD1 (5 bases). Deletions cut 4 bases from V and 5 bases from J, with 15 bases between. The CDR3 contains 15 residues. Looked up from germline, CDR1 is SGHDT and CDR2 is YYEEEE. CDR3 DNA sequence: TGTGCCAGCAGCCCGCGGCAGGGTTGGACCGGGGAGCTGTTTTTT. Amino acids: CASSPRQGWTGELFF.

This sequence joins TRBV7-6 and TRBJ1-1; tentatively, D is TRBD1 (5 bases). The V end was cut by 5 bases, the J end by 1 base, with 17 bases between. Germline CDR1 reads SGHVS; CDR2 reads FNYEAQ. This CDR3 region has 16 residues. The CDR3 sequence: CASSLSVSGSNTEAFF. CDR3 bases: TGTGCCAGCAGCCTCAGCGTGTCAGGGTCGAACACTGAAGCTTTCTTT.